Shown below are 30 T cell receptor beta chains from a single sample sequenced in a study of cytomegalovirus exposure and HLA in healthy donors (dated by TCRdb to the late 2010s). Library preparation used the immunoSEQ multiplex PCR assay. A mixture of 60 forward primers for TCR Vbeta segments and 13 reverse primers for TCR Jbeta segments was used in the multiplex PCR. Here the immuneACCESS table is served through TCRdb, limited to in-frame sequences with V and J called. Missing clones are a known gap in these copies; in checked studies unresolved V genes cover under half, and the rest lacks a known reason. The sample table shows some 130,000 clones, and around 80% are seen once. The top ten clonotypes cover over 4% of the sample. The sample comprised PBMCs. The receptors here all came from a man aged 25 to 45 in good health.

This clone was recorded once. V and J are TRBV7-9 and TRBJ2-3; D is perhaps TRBD2 (6 bases). This CDR3 comprises 15 residues. The V gene's germline CDR1 is SEHNR and CDR2 FQNEAQ (reference sequence). V lost 6 bases to trimming and J lost 4 bases, with 17 bases between them. The CDR3: CASSQADGSSDTQYF. In nucleotides, the CDR3 is TGTGCCAGCAGTCAAGCCGACGGGAGCTCAGATACGCAGTATTTT.

The CDR3 protein is CANVAGNQPQHF. In DNA, the CDR3 is TGTGCCAACGTGGCGGGCAATCAGCCCCAGCATTTT. The rearrangement links TRBV6-4 to TRBJ1-5; D not resolved. Germline V gives CDR1 MRHNA, CDR2 SNTAGT. Trimming removed 10 bases from V and 2 bases from J, with 9 bases in between. This CDR3 has 12 amino acids.

V and J are TRBV18 and TRBJ1-4; TRBD1 might be the D (5 bases). This CDR3 contains 16 residues. Germline loops: CDR1 KGHSH, CDR2 LQKENI. V was trimmed by 4 bases and J by 8 bases, leaving 20 bases between them. For the CDR3, the DNA is TGTGCCAGCTCACAGGGGTCCTTCCCCGCAGGGGAAAAACTGTTTTTT. This encodes CASSQGSFPAGEKLFF.

The gene calls are TRBV7-3 and TRBJ1-2; D call uncertain. Deletions cut 2 bases from V and 8 bases from J, with 12 bases between. CDR1 is SGHTA, CDR2 FQGTGA, per germline. The CDR3 is 13 amino acids. The CDR3: CASSLDPSGGYTF. The CDR3 DNA sequence: TGTGCCAGCAGCTTAGACCCTTCGGGGGGCTACACCTTC.

The V gene is TRBV7-2, the J gene TRBJ2-3, with TRBD2 matching over 8 bases. Looked up from germline, CDR1 is SGHTA and CDR2 is FQGNSA. The junction had 13 bases not matched to a gene; V was cut back by 5 bases and J by 0 bases. CDR3 size: 18 residues. The CDR3: CASSRAPTGRGSTDTQYF. In DNA form, the CDR3 reads TGTGCCAGCAGCCGGGCCCCTACCGGGAGGGGGAGCACAGATACGCAGTATTTT.

The genes are TRBV7-9 and TRBJ2-2, with 8 bases identical to TRBD1. CDR3 length: 16 residues. V shed 5 bases, J shed 2 bases, and the junction held 7 bases outside the gene matches. In germline, CDR1 is SEHNR, CDR2 FQNEAQ (reference sequence). The CDR3: CASSPTGTGNTGELFF. The CDR3 region has the DNA TGTGCCAGCAGCCCTACCGGGACAGGCAACACCGGGGAGCTGTTTTTT.

This clone was counted only a few times. This chain links TRBV13 with TRBJ2-1; 7 bases align to TRBD2. CDR3 length equals 13 residues. Germline V gene lookup returns CDR1 PRHDT and CDR2 FYEKMQ (reference sequence). Trimming cost V 3 bases and J 8 bases; bases outside gene matches: 4. The CDR3 DNA sequence: TGTGCCAGCAGCTTGGGTGGGGGGGATGAGCAGTTCTTC. It specifies CASSLGGGDEQFF.

On this clone: The same CDR3 arises from other DNA sequences in this sample as well. The chain combines TRBV27 with TRBJ2-5, with 7 bases that match TRBD1. Germline V lookup: CDR1 MNHEY, CDR2 SMNVEV (reference sequence). The V gene end was trimmed by 6 bases and the J gene end by 5 bases; junction bases not matched to a gene: 6. CDR3 length: 13 residues. The CDR3 nucleotides are TGTGCCAGCAGCCAGAGGGGGCGGGAGACCCAGTACTTC. This encodes CASSQRGRETQYF.

The chain joins TRBV28 to TRBJ2-1; perhaps TRBD1 as D (6 bases). V was clipped by 7 bases and J by 1 base, with 14 bases between them. This CDR3 contains 15 residues. Germline loops: CDR1 MDHEN, CDR2 SYDVKM. The CDR3 DNA reads as TGTGCCAGCAAGCCCCAGGGGCTGTCCTACAATGAGCAGTTCTTC. It encodes CASKPQGLSYNEQFF.

This clone has just a few counts. V is TRBV7-9 and J is TRBJ1-1, with D tentatively TRBD1 (5 bases). The CDR3 extends over 12 amino acids. Germline V gene data show CDR1 as SEHNR and CDR2 as FQNEAQ (reference sequence). Trimming pared 8 bases from V and 4 bases from J, leaving 11 bases between. CDR3 sequence: CASARGVTEAFF. CDR3 in DNA: TGTGCCAGCGCCCGGGGGGTCACTGAAGCTTTCTTT.

This clone was seen a few times. The CDR3 bases are TGTGCCAGCAGCCCCAGGGGGTCTGACTACGAGCAGTACTTC. The encoded protein is CASSPRGSDYEQYF. This chain connects TRBV2 to TRBJ2-7; 7 bases match TRBD1. The germline CDR1 and CDR2 sequences are SNHLY and FYNNEI. J gave up 3 bases and V 6 bases, and 8 bases lay outside the gene matches. This CDR3 is built from 14 residues.

This clone was detected a few times. The J gene is TRBJ1-5, the V gene TRBV5-6; 8 bases are a match to TRBD1. This CDR3 region has 15 residues. Germline trimming cut 4 bases from V and 7 bases from J; bases unmatched to any gene: 10. Germline lookup yields CDR1 SGHDT and CDR2 YYEEEE. The CDR3 protein is CASSLTRQGNQPQHF. The CDR3 nucleotides are TGTGCCAGCAGCCTAACCAGACAGGGGAACCAGCCCCAGCATTTT.

On this clone: This CDR3 is also generated by other DNA sequences in the sample. The chain uses TRBV27 and TRBJ2-1; 10 positions agree with TRBD2. The CDR3 runs 15 residues. Trimming at V came to 1 base and at J to 5 bases, leaving 2 bases not matched to a gene. Germline V lookup: CDR1 MNHEY, CDR2 SMNVEV (reference sequence). CDR3 DNA sequence: TGTGCCAGCAGTTTATTACTAGCGGGAAACAATGAGCAGTTCTTC. The encoded protein is CASSLLLAGNNEQFF.

The V gene is TRBV6-5, the J gene TRBJ2-1; 8 nucleotides align to TRBD2. The CDR3 totals 12 residues. V was clipped by 2 bases and J by 13 bases; unmatched bases: 4. Germline-derived CDR1 and CDR2 are MNHEY and SVGAGI. The CDR3 region is CASSYNGRAQFF. DNA for the CDR3: TGTGCCAGCAGTTACAACGGGAGGGCCCAGTTCTTC.

V and J are TRBV5-8 and TRBJ2-1, with a weak D call TRBD2 (6 bases). V was shortened by 9 bases and J by 9 bases, with 25 bases between the two germline ends. Germline CDR1 SGHTS, CDR2 YDEGEE. CDR3 length equals 15 residues. The CDR3 here is CATTAWGTGVVEQFF. The CDR3 region has the DNA TGTGCCACCACAGCTTGGGGAACGGGAGTGGTTGAGCAGTTCTTC.

The chain joins TRBV7-2 to TRBJ2-2; 7 nucleotides align to TRBD2. V trimming: 6 bases; J trimming: 4 bases; junction bases outside the gene matches: 11. The CDR3 runs to 16 residues. CDR1 SGHTA and CDR2 FQGNSA come from the germline V gene. CDR3 nucleotides: TGTGCCAGCAGGACGTTTGGTACTAGCGTCACCGGGGAGCTGTTTTTT. Its protein product is CASRTFGTSVTGELFF.

V is TRBV11-2 and J is TRBJ1-1; TRBD1 aligns across 7 bases. J lost 5 bases, V lost 10 bases, and 4 bases had no gene match. CDR3 length: 11 residues. Germline V gene lookup returns CDR1 SGHAT and CDR2 FQNNGV. The CDR3 DNA follows: TGTGCCACCTCAGGGGGGACTGAAGCTTTCTTT. The encoded protein is CATSGGTEAFF.

This chain uses TRBV28 with TRBJ2-1, with 7 bases aligning to TRBD2. The germline gives CDR1 MDHEN, CDR2 SYDVKM. This CDR3 is built from 11 residues. The V gene end was trimmed by 3 bases and the J gene end by 13 bases; junction bases not matched to a gene: 3. The CDR3 region has the DNA TGTGCCAGCAGTTTTTGGGGGGGTCAGTTCTTC. Its translation is CASSFWGGQFF.

V is TRBV28 and J is TRBJ2-2, with TRBD2 identical over 9 bases. CDR3 size: 14 residues. The germline gives CDR1 MDHEN, CDR2 SYDVKM. Written as DNA, the CDR3 is TGTGTAACACTAGCGGGTTTGAACACCGGGGAGCTGTTTTTT. This translates into CVTLAGLNTGELFF.

This chain joins TRBV6-5 and TRBJ2-2; D is uncertain. V was shortened by 7 bases and J by 1 base, with 13 bases between the two germline ends. CDR3 length: 15 amino acids. The germline gives CDR1 MNHEY, CDR2 SVGAGI. The CDR3 loop is CASKPYSWNTGELFF. The CDR3 DNA is TGTGCCAGCAAACCCTACTCCTGGAACACCGGGGAGCTGTTTTTT.

This sequence joins TRBV19 and TRBJ1-5, with D possibly matching TRBD1 (6 bases). V lost 5 bases and J 4 bases, leaving 12 bases between the germline ends. Looked up from germline, CDR1 is LNHDA and CDR2 is SQIVND (reference sequence). This CDR3 contains 14 residues. The CDR3 DNA reads as TGTGCCAGTAGTGTCGGACAGCTAAATCAGCCCCAGCATTTT. Its protein is CASSVGQLNQPQHF.

This rearrangement joins TRBV10-3 to TRBJ2-3, with TRBD2 matching 7 bases. Losses at the gene ends were 0 bases for V and 4 bases for J; bases not matched to a gene: 7. The CDR3 is 16 amino acids. Germline lookup yields CDR1 ENHRY and CDR2 SYGVKD. CDR3 in DNA: TGTGCCATCAGTGAGTCCCCTAGCGGCCGCGCAGATACGCAGTATTTT. The encoded protein is CAISESPSGRADTQYF.

In its sample, this clone was seen once. The V gene is TRBV6-1, the J gene TRBJ1-5, with TRBD1 matching over 8 bases. This CDR3 region has 16 residues. V gave up 2 bases and J gave up 6 bases; unmatched junction bases: 9. Germline V gene data show CDR1 as MNHNS and CDR2 as SASEGT. CDR3 nucleotides: TGTGCCAGCAGTGAAACCGGACAGGGACGGAGTCAGCCCCAGCATTTT. This gives the protein CASSETGQGRSQPQHF.

This chain uses TRBV5-5 with TRBJ2-7, with D possibly matching TRBD2 (5 bases). The V gene's germline CDR1 is SGHKS and CDR2 YYEKEE (reference sequence). This CDR3 spans 13 amino acids. V was cut by 4 bases and J by 6 bases, with 14 bases left in between. The CDR3 DNA is TGTGCCAGCAGCCCCGGGCCCGAGGGCGAGCAGTACTTC. Protein product: CASSPGPEGEQYF.

The chain joins TRBV6-1 to TRBJ2-1, with 13 nucleotides matching TRBD2. Germline-derived CDR1 and CDR2 are MNHNS and SASEGT. CDR3 size: 17 residues. The trim removed 4 bases at V and 8 bases at J, leaving 11 bases unmatched. The CDR3 DNA reads TGTGCCAGCAGTGGGCTGTACGGACTAGCGGGAGCGGATGAGCAGTTCTTC. Amino acids: CASSGLYGLAGADEQFF.

This chain connects TRBV27 to TRBJ2-1; D gene ambiguous. V dropped 6 bases and J dropped 3 bases, with 15 bases sitting between them. CDR3 length equals 15 residues. Per germline, CDR1 MNHEY and CDR2 SMNVEV (reference sequence). CDR3 bases: TGTGCCAGCAGGCACCGGGTCCTCCTCTACAATGAGCAGTTCTTC. It codes for CASRHRVLLYNEQFF.

The chain links TRBV5-4 to TRBJ2-3, with TRBD2 matching over 8 bases. The V segment lost 5 bases and the J segment 0 bases; nucleotides outside the gene matches: 8. Germline lookup yields CDR1 SGHNT and CDR2 YYREEE (reference sequence). CDR3 length: 16 residues. The CDR3: CASRLAGLTSTDTQYF. The CDR3 DNA reads TGTGCCAGCAGGTTAGCGGGACTCACTAGCACAGATACGCAGTATTTT.

V is TRBV2 and J is TRBJ2-2, with D tentatively TRBD2 (6 bases). The length of the CDR3 is 15 residues. CDR1 is SNHLY and CDR2 is FYNNEI in the germline V gene. The V end was cut by 9 bases, the J end by 0 bases, with 14 bases between. As DNA, the CDR3 is TGTGCCAGAACGGGACTCCCCACGAACACCGGGGAGCTGTTTTTT. Its protein product is CARTGLPTNTGELFF.

The chain has TRBV7-9 and TRBJ1-5; TRBD1 agrees at 8 bases. Germline V gene sequence: CDR1 SEHNR, CDR2 FQNEAQ (reference sequence). The V and J ends lost 5 bases and 7 bases, in that order; junction bases with no gene match: 10. There are 15 residues in the CDR3. This CDR3 reads CASSKNDRGEQPQHF. CDR3 coding DNA: TGTGCCAGCAGCAAAAACGACAGGGGTGAACAGCCCCAGCATTTT.

In this sample, this clone turned up once. The chain links TRBV7-2 to TRBJ2-7; possible D gene TRBD2, 5 bases. The CDR3 sequence is 16 residues long. V was trimmed by 5 bases and J by 2 bases, leaving 19 bases between them. Germline V gene lookup returns CDR1 SGHTA and CDR2 FQGNSA. CDR3: CASSPQGLLSPYEQYF. In DNA form, the CDR3 reads TGTGCCAGCAGCCCCCAAGGACTTCTATCCCCCTACGAGCAGTACTTC.